The rows below give T cell receptor beta chains drawn from one sample of a study of OX40 agonist ivuxolimab in advanced cancers. Produced via immunoSEQ multiplex PCR; TCRdb's table is partial and in-frame only. The table includes 65,000 to 80,000 clones, more than 85% detected once. Source: CD4+ or CD8+ T cells sorted from blood, taken in a trial of the OX40 agonist ivuxolimab. Receptor source: an adult with an advanced solid tumor such as melanoma, head and neck, liver or kidney cancer. CDR3s include the opening cysteine and the closing phenylalanine or tryptophan. The D gene is left open where the match is weak. Size is omitted from some rows. Given values are once, few, many or a class for expanded clones.

TRBV29-1,.,.,TRBJ1-6,CSVKVSYNSPLHF,TGCAGCGTTAAGGTTTCCTATAATTCACCCCTCCACTTT
TRBV19,TRBD1,few,TRBJ1-5,CASSRMDRGGYQPQHF,TGTGCCAGTAGTCGAATGGACAGGGGGGGGTATCAGCCCCAGCATTTT
TRBV11-2,.,.,TRBJ2-1,CASTYLGDTSYNEQFF,TGTGCCAGCACCTACTTAGGGGATACCTCCTACAATGAGCAGTTCTTC
TRBV19,.,.,TRBJ1-5,CASSFRTNQPQHF,TGTGCCAGTAGTTTTAGGACTAATCAGCCCCAGCATTTT
TRBV7-3,.,.,TRBJ2-3,CASSLVSEGTPDF,TGTGCCAGCAGCTTAGTCTCGGAGGGGACCCCCGATTTT
TRBV19,TRBD1,.,TRBJ2-7,CASSPGTGSSPHEQYF,TGTGCCAGTAGTCCCGGGACAGGATCCAGCCCGCACGAGCAGTACTTC
TRBV9,.,.,TRBJ2-3,CASSPVGGKSTDTQYF,TGTGCCAGCAGCCCTGTGGGGGGAAAGAGCACAGATACGCAGTATTTT
TRBV27,.,few,TRBJ2-2,CASSLTQLGELFF,TGTGCCAGCAGTTTAACCCAGCTCGGGGAGCTGTTTTTT
TRBV4-3,.,.,TRBJ2-7,CASSQGPGRTDEQYF,TGCGCCAGCAGCCAAGGTCCGGGACGGACGGACGAGCAGTACTTC
TRBV18,.,.,TRBJ2-3,CASSHLPDSTDTQYF,TGTGCCAGCTCACACCTCCCCGACAGCACAGATACGCAGTATTTT
TRBV6-6,.,.,TRBJ1-4,CASRIDSWVEKLFF,TGTGCCAGCAGGATAGACAGTTGGGTTGAAAAACTGTTTTTT
TRBV4-3,TRBD1,.,TRBJ2-1,CASSPGRQGVNWEYNEQFF,TGCGCCAGCAGCCCCGGAAGACAGGGGGTGAACTGGGAGTACAATGAGCAGTTCTTC
TRBV7-2,.,.,TRBJ2-7,CASSLVLSSYEQYF,TGTGCCAGCAGCTTAGTATTGAGCTCCTACGAGCAGTACTTC
TRBV7-2,.,.,TRBJ2-3,CASSFREGTDTQYF,TGTGCCAGCAGCTTTAGGGAGGGCACAGATACGCAGTATTTT
TRBV19,.,.,TRBJ1-5,CASSIEGGVRQPQHF,TGTGCCAGTAGTATAGAGGGGGGGGTACGGCAGCCCCAGCATTTT
TRBV6-5,.,.,TRBJ1-3,CASSYSRFPGNTIYF,TGCGCCAGCAGTTACTCCAGATTTCCTGGAAACACCATATATTTT